This TCR beta chain was recorded in a study of blood T cell repertoires in COVID-19. On the study more broadly: Sites in the United States, Italy and Spain provided acute and convalescent COVID-19 samples.

CDR1 MGHDK and CDR2 SYGVNS come from the germline V gene. V gave up 1 base and J gave up 5 bases; unmatched junction bases: 3. The CDR3 spans 16 residues. Per the study methods: Researchers report that nucleated cell counts were estimated from reference gene primer amplification. Generated by immunoSEQ multiplex PCR, the TCRdb table keeps only in-frame clones and is missing some. The V and J calls and clone size were taken over from that table, and D and trimming were inferred from the DNA. Here the sample spans some 370,000 clones, 80% to 90% being singletons. The source of this sequence is a man in his forties or fifties with acute or convalescent COVID-19. The specimen sequenced was peripheral blood. The rearrangement joins TRBV25-1 to TRBJ2-3, with 13 positions matching TRBD2. CDR3 DNA: TGTGCCAGCAGTGAATGGACTAGCGGGAGTCAAGATACGCAGTATTTT. This translates into CASSEWTSGSQDTQYF.